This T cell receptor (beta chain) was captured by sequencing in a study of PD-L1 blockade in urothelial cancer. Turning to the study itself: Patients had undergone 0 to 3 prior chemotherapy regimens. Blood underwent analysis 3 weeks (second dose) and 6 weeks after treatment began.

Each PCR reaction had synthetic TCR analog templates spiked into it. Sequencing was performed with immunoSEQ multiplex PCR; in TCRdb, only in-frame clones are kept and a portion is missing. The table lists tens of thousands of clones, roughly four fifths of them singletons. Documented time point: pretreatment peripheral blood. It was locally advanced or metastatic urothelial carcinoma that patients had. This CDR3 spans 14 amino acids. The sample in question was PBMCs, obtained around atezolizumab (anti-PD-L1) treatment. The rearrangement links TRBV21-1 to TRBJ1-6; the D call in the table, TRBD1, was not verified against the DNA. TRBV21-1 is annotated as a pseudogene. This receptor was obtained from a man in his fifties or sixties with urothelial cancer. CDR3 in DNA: TGTGCCAGCACCAGGGTACAGGGTAATTCACCCCTCCACTTT. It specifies CASTRVQGNSPLHF.